This TCR beta chain emerged from a study of CD8+ T cells in alopecia areata (dated 2018 in TCRdb). Turning to the overall study: Treated patients were enrolled in an open-label pilot trial of oral tofacitinib at 5 to 10 mg twice daily for moderate-to-severe alopecia areata. Patients stayed on tofacitinib for 6 to 18 months and then had 6 months of follow-up off drug so that delayed response and recurrence could be assessed. In treated patients, disease severity was measured using the SALT score, which gives the percentage of scalp surface area affected. High-throughput TCRbeta sequencing was used to examine T cell clonal expansion in alopecia areata in both the C3H/HeJ mouse model and human patients. Scalp tissue and sorted CD4+ and CD8+ peripheral blood T cells from patchy and totalis/universalis alopecia areata patients and from healthy controls were covered by human TCRbeta sequencing. Biopsies were taken from tofacitinib-treated patients at baseline and at 4 and 24 weeks of treatment, and a later scalp biopsy was taken in several of the tofacitinib-treated patients. Clonality in the scalp was compared among normal scalp (n=4), patchy alopecia areata scalp (n=8), and alopecia totalis/universalis scalp (n=8). The RNA source kit depended on sample type: the PAXgene miRNA kit for fixed scalp, the miRNeasy kit for PBMCs, and the RNeasy kit for mouse skin. TCRbeta CDR3 regions were amplified by immunoSEQ multiplex PCR using 35 Vbeta forward and 13 Jbeta reverse primers.

Regarding this clone: Its antigen has not been determined. The input lacks base qualities; no much larger clone sits a single base away.

The CDR3 covers 15 residues, taking in both the cysteine and the phenylalanine. The entry retains the CDR3 DNA only, 45 bases that are in frame from base 1. CDR1 and CDR2 are drawn from the germline V gene: SGHTA, FQGNSA. V is pared back by 0 bases and J by 4 bases, with 13 bases lying between the germline termini. The library was obtained by the immunoSEQ multiplex PCR assay. For TCR sequencing, RNA was extracted from every sample and reverse transcribed into cDNA to serve as template. First-strand cDNA was synthesized using SuperScript III with a 2:1 mix of oligo-dT and random hexamers. A synthetic immune receptor repertoire was used to measure amplification bias, and any remaining bias was corrected computationally. The authors' pipeline ran thus. After raw reads were preprocessed to remove errors, the CDR3 was defined following IMGT conventions as running from the conserved cysteine to phenylalanine. To get clonality, Shannon entropy was normalized by log2 of the number of productive unique TCRs and the result was subtracted from 1. Whether scalp clones were CD4 or CD8 was inferred by matching scalp TCRbeta sequences against CD4 and CD8 repertoires sorted from blood. TCRdb took this table from immuneACCESS and kept in-frame rearrangements with V and J called. Such tables lack part of the clones; where checked against another copy, unresolved V genes explain under half of the gap, and the rest is unexplained. V, J and clone size are those of that table, while D and trimming were read from the DNA. The sample table holds approximately 180,000 clones, of which approximately 67% were seen once. The ten largest clones capture about 1.3% of the sample.

The treatment or condition label of this sample denotes: oral pan-JAK inhibitor, 5-10 mg twice daily. From alopecia areata patients, peripheral blood was collected along with lesional scalp punch biopsies. After PBMCs were isolated by density centrifugation and stained for CD3, CD4 and CD8, a FACSAria was used to sort CD4+ and CD8+ T cells. What the authors observed across the whole study: With tofacitinib, both scalp clonality and the number of expanded CD8+ clones among the top 100 scalp clones went down significantly. Higher clonality and more expanded CD8+ clones were observed in lesional scalp than in normal scalp, particularly in alopecia totalis/universalis, a finding suggestive of antigenic drive. Because the treated cohort was small and included a single nonresponder, larger studies are needed to assess links between baseline CD8+ expansion and response. Unlike mouse skin, where gammadelta T cells dominate, normal human skin contains resident alphabeta T cells that get sequenced too, which complicates analysis of the scalp TCR repertoire. Shared TCR sequences between patients were less evident than in mice, which may be partly attributable to HLA diversity in the patient population. During tofacitinib treatment, many expanded lesional clones remained in scalp and blood, and this persistence may partly explain relapse after treatment is stopped.

The sequence was collected from a human donor with alopecia areata. Specimen: CD4+ T cells sorted from blood, collected at week 49, from a patient treated with tofacitinib. The V gene is TRBV7-2 and the J gene is TRBJ2-7; a tentative D match to TRBD2 spans 6 bases. The encoded CDR3 is CASSLAGTGDYEQYF. The sequence in DNA is TGTGCCAGCAGCTTAGCCGGGACGGGAGATTACGAGCAGTACTTC.